This is a list of T cell receptor beta chains from one sample in a study of blood T cell repertoires in COVID-19. Profiling relied on immunoSEQ multiplex PCR, and the TCRdb table lists in-frame clones only, not all of them. The sample lists around 250,000 clones, around nine tenths occurring once. Material: peripheral blood. The receptors were sampled from a man aged 40-49 years with active or convalescent COVID-19. Each CDR3 is given with its conserved first and last residue. A D gene is named only where the DNA matches it firmly. Clone size is not always given. Where it is, it says once, few, many or a class for expanded clones.

clone size: .
V gene: TRBV2
J gene: TRBJ2-2
D gene: .
CDR3 protein: CATSGVRDGELFF
CDR3 DNA: TGTGCCACCTCAGGGGTGAGGGACGGGGAGCTGTTTTTT

clone size: .
V gene: TRBV30
J gene: TRBJ2-7
D gene: .
CDR3 protein: CAWSVPVYYEQYF
CDR3 DNA: TGTGCCTGGAGTGTACCAGTTTACTACGAGCAGTACTTC

clone size: .
V gene: TRBV7-3
J gene: TRBJ2-1
D gene: .
CDR3 protein: CASSLSPIPRQAERDNEQFF
CDR3 DNA: TGTGCCAGCAGCTTATCCCCAATCCCCCGTCAAGCGGAGAGGGACAATGAGCAGTTCTTC

clone size: .
V gene: TRBV28
J gene: TRBJ2-2
D gene: TRBD2
CDR3 protein: CALAGGNTGELFF
CDR3 DNA: TGTGCCTTGGCGGGGGGAAACACCGGGGAGCTGTTTTTT

clone size: .
V gene: TRBV5-1
J gene: TRBJ1-3
D gene: TRBD1
CDR3 protein: CASSQGQAATGNTIYF
CDR3 DNA: TGCGCCAGCAGCCAAGGACAGGCAGCTACTGGAAACACCATATATTTT

clone size: .
V gene: TRBV7-9
J gene: TRBJ2-1
D gene: TRBD2
CDR3 protein: CASSLALGLAGDNEQFF
CDR3 DNA: TGTGCCAGCAGCTTAGCGCTGGGACTAGCGGGAGACAATGAGCAGTTCTTC

clone size: .
V gene: TRBV7-2
J gene: TRBJ2-5
D gene: .
CDR3 protein: CASSQTSYEKTQYF
CDR3 DNA: TGTGCCAGCAGCCAAACTAGTTATGAAAAGACCCAGTACTTC

clone size: .
V gene: TRBV29-1
J gene: TRBJ2-1
D gene: TRBD1
CDR3 protein: CSVISEDRYNEQFF
CDR3 DNA: TGCAGCGTTATCTCCGAGGACAGGTACAATGAGCAGTTCTTC

clone size: .
V gene: TRBV2
J gene: TRBJ1-4
D gene: .
CDR3 protein: CASSAQGGFFEKLFF
CDR3 DNA: TGTGCCAGCAGTGCACAGGGAGGGTTCTTTGAAAAACTGTTTTTT

clone size: .
V gene: TRBV6-5
J gene: TRBJ2-6
D gene: .
CDR3 protein: CASSYRSGANVLTF
CDR3 DNA: TGTGCCAGCAGTTACCGCTCTGGGGCCAACGTCCTGACTTTC

clone size: .
V gene: TRBV27
J gene: TRBJ2-2
D gene: .
CDR3 protein: CASSLRTLKGAGELFF
CDR3 DNA: TGTGCCAGCAGTTTAAGAACGCTTAAAGGAGCCGGGGAGCTGTTTTTT

clone size: .
V gene: TRBV11-2
J gene: TRBJ1-5
D gene: .
CDR3 protein: CASSLGGLDRFYSNQPQHF
CDR3 DNA: TGTGCCAGCAGCTTAGGCGGCCTTGACAGATTCTATAGCAATCAGCCCCAGCATTTT

clone size: .
V gene: TRBV30
J gene: TRBJ2-3
D gene: .
CDR3 protein: CAWSVESTDTQYF
CDR3 DNA: TGTGCCTGGAGTGTAGAGTCCACAGATACGCAGTATTTT

clone size: once
V gene: TRBV10-3
J gene: TRBJ1-1
D gene: TRBD1
CDR3 protein: CAISEGNRGRTEAFF
CDR3 DNA: TGTGCCATCAGTGAGGGCAACAGGGGTCGCACTGAAGCTTTCTTT

clone size: .
V gene: TRBV12-3/TRBV12-4
J gene: TRBJ1-2
D gene: .
CDR3 protein: CASDPTGVYGYTF
CDR3 DNA: TGTGCCAGCGACCCGACCGGGGTATATGGCTACACCTTC

clone size: .
V gene: TRBV28
J gene: TRBJ1-5
D gene: .
CDR3 protein: CASSRNRNQPQHF
CDR3 DNA: TGTGCCAGCAGTCGGAACAGGAATCAGCCCCAGCATTTT

clone size: .
V gene: TRBV2
J gene: TRBJ1-5
D gene: .
CDR3 protein: CASRGGQRSNQPQHF
CDR3 DNA: TGTGCCAGCAGAGGCGGCCAGAGGAGCAATCAGCCCCAGCATTTT

clone size: .
V gene: TRBV5-1
J gene: TRBJ1-2
D gene: .
CDR3 protein: CASSQGQGSRNGYTF
CDR3 DNA: TGCGCCAGCAGCCAAGGCCAGGGGTCGAGAAATGGCTACACCTTC

clone size: .
V gene: TRBV5-6
J gene: TRBJ2-2
D gene: .
CDR3 protein: CASSRDYAGELFF
CDR3 DNA: TGTGCCAGCAGCCGCGACTATGCCGGGGAGCTGTTTTTT

clone size: .
V gene: TRBV28
J gene: TRBJ2-4
D gene: .
CDR3 protein: CASREIAKNIQYF
CDR3 DNA: TGTGCCAGCAGAGAGATAGCCAAAAACATTCAGTACTTC

clone size: .
V gene: TRBV12-2
J gene: TRBJ2-5
D gene: .
CDR3 protein: CASRLGQPQETQYF
CDR3 DNA: TGTGCAAGTCGCTTAGGACAGCCCCAAGAGACCCAGTACTTC

clone size: .
V gene: TRBV14
J gene: TRBJ2-1
D gene: TRBD2
CDR3 protein: CASRRTGTSGYNEQFF
CDR3 DNA: TGTGCCAGCAGACGGACCGGGACTAGCGGATACAATGAGCAGTTCTTC